Shown below are 32 T cell receptor beta chains from a single sample sequenced in a study of beta chain features in type 1 diabetes. Overall study results and limits: Within each of all four CD4+ subsets, Type 1 diabetes patients had TCRB CDR3s that were moderately but significantly shorter.

Expressed TCRB transcripts were sequenced, since all the RNA that had been isolated was reverse transcribed. Assay used: immunoSEQ multiplex PCR; TCRdb lists only in-frame clones, some missing. The sample carries 20,000 to 25,000 clones, approximately 57% recorded once. These TCRs are of unknown antigen specificity. Sequencing was performed on stem cell memory CD4+ T cells from blood. The receptors shown here come from a man between 18 and 29 years old with type 1 diabetes.

V and J are TRBV7-2 and TRBJ2-7; 11 nucleotides agree with TRBD2. Germline CDR1 SGHTA, CDR2 FQGNSA. The CDR3 spans 15 residues. Losses at the gene ends were 4 bases for V and 3 bases for J; bases not matched to a gene: 5. Here the CDR3 DNA reads TGTGCCAGCAGCTACCTAGCGGGAGGAGTCTACGAGCAGTACTTC. Protein product: CASSYLAGGVYEQYF. Full variable domain (outside the CDR3, taken from reference TRBV7-2 and TRBJ2-7): GAGVSQSPSNKVTEKGKDVELRCDPISGHTALYWYRQSLGQGLEFLIYFQGNSAPDKSGLPSDRFSAERTGGSVSTLTIQRTQQEDSAVYLCASSYLAGGVYEQYFGPGTRLTVT.

There are a few counts of this clone. The V gene is TRBV10-3, the J gene TRBJ2-5; TRBD2 agrees at 7 bases. CDR3 length: 14 amino acids. Trimming at V came to 6 bases and at J to 11 bases, leaving 15 bases not matched to a gene. Germline V CDR1 and CDR2: ENHRY, SYGVKD. The CDR3, as DNA: TGTGCCATCAGAGCTCTGGCGTCCGACGGGGGGCAGTACTTC. Protein sequence: CAIRALASDGGQYF.

The rearrangement joins TRBV11-2 to TRBJ2-1; the match to TRBD2 covers 8 bases. Germline lookup yields CDR1 SGHAT and CDR2 FQNNGV. The CDR3 runs to 15 residues. V was clipped by 4 bases and J by 9 bases; unmatched bases: 11. CDR3 loop: CASSSHSGGEGEQFF. The CDR3 nucleotides read TGTGCCAGCAGCTCACATTCGGGGGGGGAGGGTGAGCAGTTCTTC.

The chain uses TRBV7-2 and TRBJ2-3; 11 bases align to TRBD2. The V gene end was trimmed by 5 bases and the J gene end by 2 bases; junction bases not matched to a gene: 3. CDR3 length: 15 amino acids. CDR1 is SGHTA, CDR2 FQGNSA, per germline. The CDR3 here is CASSRSGGDTDTQYF. DNA of the CDR3: TGTGCCAGCAGCCGTAGCGGGGGGGACACAGATACGCAGTATTTT.

This clone showed up just once. The rearrangement joins TRBV10-3 to TRBJ2-4; possibly TRBD2 for D (6 bases). The CDR3 loop spans 16 amino acids. The germline gives CDR1 ENHRY, CDR2 SYGVKD. The V end was cut by 2 bases, the J end by 0 bases, with 11 bases between. The CDR3 DNA is TGTGCCATCAGTGAGCAGGGACTCATAGCCAAAAACATTCAGTACTTC. Translation: CAISEQGLIAKNIQYF.

V gene TRBV11-1 combines with J gene TRBJ2-7; D perhaps matches TRBD1 (6 bases). Germline values: CDR1 SGHAT, CDR2 FQDESV (reference sequence). Trimming pared 1 base from V and 1 base from J, leaving 8 bases between. This CDR3 region has 14 residues. Written as DNA, the CDR3 is TGTGCCAGCAGCTTAGAACAGGGATCCTACGAGCAGTACTTC. Its protein is CASSLEQGSYEQYF.

This clone has just one count. The chain carries TRBV15 and TRBJ2-1; 10 nucleotides line up with TRBD2. J lost 7 bases, V lost 4 bases, and 10 bases had no gene match. Germline assignment: CDR1 LNHNV and CDR2 YYDKDF (reference sequence). The CDR3 is made up of 16 amino acids. The CDR3 bases are TGTGCCACCAGCACAGCTAGCGGGAGTCAGAGGAATGAGCAGTTCTTC. This gives the protein CATSTASGSQRNEQFF.

The rearrangement links TRBV18 to TRBJ2-1, with D tentatively TRBD2 (5 bases). The germline gives CDR1 KGHSH, CDR2 LQKENI. Trimming removed 4 bases at V and 5 bases at J, with 9 bases between. The length of the CDR3 is 13 residues. The DNA for the CDR3 is TGTGCCAGCTCACTTAAGAGGGACAATGAGCAGTTCTTC. This codes for CASSLKRDNEQFF.

The chain couples TRBV6-1 to TRBJ2-1; the match to TRBD1 covers 7 bases. The CDR3 length is 15 residues. V was clipped by 7 bases and J by 0 bases; unmatched bases: 6. CDR1 and CDR2 (germline): MNHNS, SASEGT. DNA for the CDR3: TGTGCCAGCAACAGGGGACCCCTCTCCTACAATGAGCAGTTCTTC. It codes for CASNRGPLSYNEQFF.

This clone was detected a few times. The V and J genes are TRBV29-1 and TRBJ2-1; possible D gene TRBD2, 7 bases. In germline, CDR1 is SQVTM, CDR2 ANQGSEA. The CDR3 consists of 10 residues. The V and J ends lost 7 bases and 14 bases respectively, with 15 bases between them. Here the CDR3 DNA reads TGCAGCGGCGGGGGCGATGAAGAGTTCTTC. Its translation: CSGGGDEEFF.

This clone showed up just a few times. The chain links TRBV28 to TRBJ2-6; possible D gene TRBD1, 5 bases. Germline V gene sequence: CDR1 MDHEN, CDR2 SYDVKM. The CDR3 is 17 amino acids. The V end was cut by 3 bases, the J end by 4 bases, with 16 bases between. The CDR3 sequence is CASSFPGHQRGANVLTF. CDR3 coding DNA: TGTGCCAGCAGTTTCCCAGGGCACCAACGGGGGGCCAACGTCCTGACTTTC.

V and J are TRBV4-1 and TRBJ1-2; the D is unclear. Germline V gene sequence: CDR1 MGHRA, CDR2 YSYEKL. The CDR3 is 16 residues long. The V end was cut by 0 bases, the J end by 4 bases, with 15 bases between. The CDR3: CASSQDPTPQLYGYTF. The CDR3 bases are TGCGCCAGCAGCCAAGATCCTACGCCACAGCTCTATGGCTACACCTTC.

This clone appeared a few times. This chain connects TRBV29-1 to TRBJ1-1; possibly TRBD1 for D (5 bases). The CDR3 is 15 amino acids. V was trimmed by 3 bases and J by 1 base, leaving 15 bases between them. From germline, CDR1 is SQVTM and CDR2 ANQGSEA. This CDR3 is CSVEPLRQPNTEAFF. The CDR3 DNA sequence: TGCAGCGTTGAGCCTTTGCGACAGCCGAACACTGAAGCTTTCTTT.

The sample holds a few counts of this clone. The J gene is TRBJ2-1, the V gene TRBV4-2, with D possibly being TRBD2 (6 bases). The CDR3 extends over 13 amino acids. Germline CDR1 is LGHNA and CDR2 is YNFKEQ. V was pared by 1 base and J by 8 bases, with 9 bases between. This chain's CDR3 is CASSQGGVDEQFF. The DNA for the CDR3 is TGTGCCAGCAGCCAAGGCGGGGTCGATGAGCAGTTCTTC.

This chain uses TRBV19 with TRBJ2-5, with TRBD1 identical over 7 bases. The CDR3 is made up of 13 amino acids. Per germline, CDR1 LNHDA and CDR2 SQIVND (reference sequence). Unmatched junction bases numbered 5, after V lost 5 bases and J lost 5 bases. In nucleotides, the CDR3 is TGTGCCAGTAGTTCGACAGGGTCGGAGACCCAGTACTTC. Encoded protein: CASSSTGSETQYF.

The rearrangement links TRBV10-3 to TRBJ2-3; 8 bases map to TRBD2. The length of the CDR3 is 17 residues. CDR1 is ENHRY and CDR2 is SYGVKD in the germline V gene. Trimming cost V 3 bases and J 4 bases; bases outside gene matches: 12. The CDR3 region has the DNA TGTGCCATCAGTGACGGGTTCGGCGGGGGGCGTGCAGATACGCAGTATTTT. It yields the protein CAISDGFGGGRADTQYF.

This chain connects TRBV5-1 to TRBJ1-4; D uncertain. Trimming shortened V by 0 bases and J by 0 bases, and 9 bases separated the two germline ends. The CDR3 has 16 residues. CDR1 and CDR2 (germline): SGHRS, YFSETQ. The CDR3: CASSLGSFATNEKLFF. As DNA, the CDR3 is TGCGCCAGCAGCTTGGGGAGTTTTGCAACTAATGAAAAACTGTTTTTT.

The V and J genes are TRBV2 and TRBJ2-7; 9 bases agree with TRBD2. Germline CDR1 and CDR2: SNHLY and FYNNEI. V trimming: 4 bases; J trimming: 5 bases; junction bases outside the gene matches: 6. The CDR3 covers 14 residues. CDR3: CASSGRGRADEQYF. CDR3 bases: TGTGCCAGCAGTGGACGCGGGAGGGCCGACGAGCAGTACTTC.

This clone was seen only a few times. The chain carries TRBV9 and TRBJ1-4, with 9 nucleotides matching TRBD1. With V trimmed by 4 bases and J by 9 bases, 10 bases remained unmatched. The CDR3 contains 15 residues. The germline gives CDR1 SGDLS, CDR2 YYNGEE. CDR3 sequence: CASSPRTGDDKKLFF. In nucleotides, the CDR3 is TGTGCCAGCAGCCCTCGGACAGGGGATGACAAAAAACTGTTTTTT.

This chain links TRBV18 with TRBJ2-7; D not certain. Deletions cut 3 bases from V and 1 base from J, with 7 bases between. This CDR3 contains 13 residues. Germline CDR1 and CDR2: KGHSH and LQKENI. In DNA, the CDR3 is TGTGCCAGCTCACCTCCAGTATCCTACGAGCAGTACTTC. Residues: CASSPPVSYEQYF. Full variable domain (outside the CDR3, taken from reference TRBV18 and TRBJ2-7): NAGVMQNPRHLVRRRGQEARLRCSPMKGHSHVYWYRQLPEEGLKFMVYLQKENIIDESGMPKERFSAEFPKEGPSILRIQQVVRGDSAAYFCASSPPVSYEQYFGPGTRLTVT.

This clone came up a few times. The V call is TRBV2, the J call TRBJ1-5; no reliable D call. The germline V gene has CDR1 SNHLY and CDR2 FYNNEI. The ends were cut back, 7 bases at V and 3 bases at J, with 16 bases in the middle. The CDR3 contains 15 residues. In DNA form, the CDR3 reads TGTGCCAGCACCGAGCAGCAGGTCTCCAATCAGCCCCAGCATTTT. Its protein is CASTEQQVSNQPQHF.

This clone was picked up a small number of times. The chain is built from TRBV27 and TRBJ2-7; D might be TRBD2 (6 bases). The CDR3 has 16 residues. V was cut by 6 bases and J by 0 bases, with 18 bases left in between. The germline V gene has CDR1 MNHEY and CDR2 SMNVEV (reference sequence). CDR3 nucleotides: TGTGCCAGCAGCCGAGTAGGGGCGGGATACTCCTACGAGCAGTACTTC. This encodes CASSRVGAGYSYEQYF.

V and J are TRBV7-2 and TRBJ2-7; D unresolved. V was trimmed by 3 bases and J by 2 bases, leaving 11 bases between them. Germline assignment: CDR1 SGHTA and CDR2 FQGNSA. The CDR3 sequence is 14 residues long. CDR3 bases: TGTGCCAGCAGCTTTGGGCCGGAAACCTACGAGCAGTACTTC. Translated, it gives CASSFGPETYEQYF.

The sample holds a few counts of this clone. This sequence joins TRBV7-8 and TRBJ2-7; weak D call: TRBD2 (5 bases). Looked up from germline, CDR1 is SGHVS and CDR2 is FQNEAQ. The CDR3 loop spans 13 amino acids. Trimming cost V 5 bases and J 7 bases, with 15 bases left between them. The CDR3 loop reads CASSLDRGIEQYF. In DNA form, the CDR3 reads TGTGCCAGCAGCCTCGACCGGGGTATTGAGCAGTACTTC.

CDR3 DNA sequence: TGTGCCAGCAGTCCTAGCGGAAGCTCCTACGAGCAGTACTTC. This codes for CASSPSGSSYEQYF. The chain has TRBV6-6 and TRBJ2-7; TRBD2 agrees at 7 bases. This CDR3 has 14 amino acids. Unmatched junction bases numbered 4, after V lost 5 bases and J lost 0 bases. The germline gives CDR1 MNHNY, CDR2 SVGAGI (reference sequence).

The chain combines TRBV5-4 with TRBJ2-7; D is perhaps TRBD1 (5 bases). Trimming removed 4 bases at V and 0 bases at J, with 11 bases between. There are 14 residues in the CDR3. From germline, CDR1 is SGHNT and CDR2 YYREEE (reference sequence). The DNA for the CDR3 is TGTGCCAGCAGCCCCTCGACAGCCTCCTACGAGCAGTACTTC. It codes for CASSPSTASYEQYF.

This chain uses TRBV5-1 with TRBJ1-4; D is uncertain. CDR3 length equals 14 residues. Per the germline V gene, CDR1 is SGHRS and CDR2 is YFSETQ. V was clipped by 0 bases and J by 5 bases, with 8 bases between them. CDR3 bases: TGCGCCAGCAGCTTGGACGGACTCAATGAAAAACTGTTTTTT. Amino acids: CASSLDGLNEKLFF.

This sequence joins TRBV7-2 and TRBJ1-5; D might be TRBD1 (6 bases). The germline CDR1 and CDR2 sequences are SGHTA and FQGNSA. This CDR3 spans 15 amino acids. The germline V and J ends were trimmed by 3 bases and 6 bases, with 15 bases remaining between them. DNA of the CDR3: TGTGCCAGCAGCTTTGGCCAGGGGATAGCTCAGCCCCAGCATTTT. Amino acids: CASSFGQGIAQPQHF.

The chain employs TRBV7-9 and TRBJ1-4; TRBD1 agrees at 8 bases. Germline CDR1 SEHNR, CDR2 FQNEAQ (reference sequence). Unmatched junction bases numbered 5, after V lost 0 bases and J lost 2 bases. This CDR3 has 17 residues. CDR3 loop: CASSLALRTGTNEKLFF. CDR3 sequence (DNA): TGTGCCAGCAGCTTAGCTTTAAGGACAGGGACTAATGAAAAACTGTTTTTT.

The chain combines TRBV5-1 with TRBJ1-3; D ambiguous. Trimming removed 0 bases from V and 0 bases from J, with 10 bases in between. The CDR3 spans 16 residues. Per the germline V gene, CDR1 is SGHRS and CDR2 is YFSETQ. The CDR3 reads CASSLAGESSGNTIYF. The DNA of the CDR3 is TGCGCCAGCAGCTTGGCCGGAGAAAGCTCTGGAAACACCATATATTTT.

The rearrangement joins TRBV27 to TRBJ1-2; perhaps TRBD1 as D (5 bases). Germline loops: CDR1 MNHEY, CDR2 SMNVEV (reference sequence). The V end lost 4 bases, the J end lost 4 bases, and 13 bases lay between the germline ends. This CDR3 contains 14 residues. The CDR3 sequence: CASSWGPEGYGYTF. In DNA form, the CDR3 reads TGTGCCAGCAGTTGGGGACCGGAGGGCTATGGCTACACCTTC.

V and J are TRBV29-1 and TRBJ2-7; possibly TRBD1 for D (6 bases). CDR1 and CDR2 from the germline V gene are SQVTM and ANQGSEA. The CDR3 is 14 amino acids. Trimming took 8 bases from V and 2 from J, leaving 19 bases between them. CDR3 sequence (DNA): TGCAGCCCGAGAATGGAACAGGGAGCCTACGAGCAGTACTTC. Translation gives CSPRMEQGAYEQYF.